One and the same sample provided the 19 T cell receptor beta chains below, sequenced in a study of CXCR3-negative and CXCR3-positive naive CD8 T cells. In preparing the TRB cDNA libraries, 5' RACE with UMI labels was used. TCRdb re-analyzed the 5' RACE reads; it lists each CDR3 protein once, without DNA. The specimen's table records tens of thousands of distinct CDR3 sequences. Antigens of these TCRs are unknown. Findings and limits, study-wide: CXCR3-positive naive cells had more hydrophobic TRB CDR3s than CXCR3-negative naive cells.

The sample taken for sequencing was naive CXCR3+ CD8+ T cells from blood. Subset specified: CD45RO-CCR7+CD27+CD95- naive CD8+ T cells expressing CXCR3 (TNR3+). Receptors originate from a human donor in good health. Some clones in this sample may be carry-over from other donors' samples.

V is TRBV6-2 or TRBV6-3 and J is TRBJ2-1; TCRdb designates TRBD2, a call that cannot be tested without DNA. The germline gives CDR1 MNHEY, CDR2 SVGEGT. The CDR3 runs to 15 residues. The CDR3 spells CASSRTSGHYNEQFF.

This rearrangement joins TRBV29-1 to TRBJ1-1; there is no DNA to check the TCRdb D call of TRBD1. The CDR3 has 12 amino acids. Germline lookup yields CDR1 SQVTM and CDR2 ANQGSEA. This CDR3 reads CSVEGDIHEAFF.

J is TRBJ2-1 and V is TRBV6-5; TCRdb gives TRBD2 as the D gene, but with no DNA this cannot be confirmed. The germline gives CDR1 MNHEY, CDR2 SVGAGI. CDR3 length: 13 residues. The CDR3 here is CASSYGRANEQFF.

The chain couples TRBV9 to TRBJ2-7; TCRdb selects TRBD2, and the lack of DNA leaves this call unchecked. This CDR3 region has 15 residues. CDR1 and CDR2 (germline): SGDLS, YYNGEE. The CDR3 is CASSVGGLAAYEQYF.

V and J are TRBV14 and TRBJ2-5; TCRdb lists TRBD2, though no DNA is available to test this call. The CDR3 has 16 residues. The germline V gene has CDR1 SGHDN and CDR2 FVKESK. This chain's CDR3 is CASSQAGAGGKRTQYF.

This sequence joins TRBV29-1 and TRBJ2-7; TCRdb's D call, TRBD1, is unchecked because there is no DNA. The germline gives CDR1 SQVTM, CDR2 ANQGSEA. The CDR3 consists of 13 residues. The CDR3 sequence is CSVEAREDYEQYF.

The chain has TRBV4-2 and TRBJ2-1. This CDR3 spans 15 amino acids. Germline CDR1 is LGHNA and CDR2 is YNFKEQ. CDR3 protein: CASSPEFSSYNEQFF.

The rearrangement joins TRBV28 to TRBJ2-5; TCRdb proposes TRBD1, but this gene call is untestable without DNA. The CDR3 covers 15 residues. Germline V CDR1 and CDR2: MDHEN, SYDVKM. This chain's CDR3 is CASRPNRGSLETQYF.

The J gene is TRBJ2-1, the V gene TRBV25-1. Per the germline V gene, CDR1 is MGHDK and CDR2 is SYGVNS. The CDR3 sequence is 15 residues long. CDR3 region: CASSESMWTYNEQFF.

The CDR3 loop reads CSVEDGGHQEEQFF. The rearrangement links TRBV29-1 to TRBJ2-1; the D call from TCRdb, TRBD1, cannot be confirmed without DNA. The CDR3 consists of 14 residues. Germline lookup yields CDR1 SQVTM and CDR2 ANQGSEA.

CDR3 in amino acids: CASSPTGSGNTIYF. The chain combines TRBV18 with TRBJ1-3. The germline V gene encodes CDR1 KGHSH and CDR2 LQKENI. The length of the CDR3 is 14 residues.

The J gene is TRBJ1-5, the V gene TRBV12-3 or TRBV12-4. The CDR3 runs 15 residues. CDR3 residues: CASSFTQYSNQPQHF.

This chain joins TRBV28 and TRBJ1-5; TCRdb's D call, TRBD1, is unchecked because there is no DNA. The length of the CDR3 is 15 residues. Germline CDR1 reads MDHEN; CDR2 reads SYDVKM. The CDR3 sequence: CASSSRQDSNQPQHF.

The chain links TRBV7-9 to TRBJ2-5; TCRdb selects TRBD1, and the lack of DNA leaves this call unchecked. Germline V lookup: CDR1 SEHNR, CDR2 FQNEAQ (reference sequence). The CDR3 has 16 amino acids. The CDR3 sequence: CASSRGQKDYQETQYF.

The chain uses TRBV6-5 and TRBJ2-2; without DNA, the TCRdb call of TRBD1 cannot be checked. Germline CDR1 MNHEY, CDR2 SVGAGI. The CDR3 spans 14 residues. CDR3 sequence reads: CASTGTRGTGELFF.

V gene TRBV25-1 combines with J gene TRBJ2-1; TCRdb's D call, TRBD1, is unchecked because there is no DNA. The CDR3 is 21 amino acids. Germline loops: CDR1 MGHDK, CDR2 SYGVNS. The CDR3 sequence is CASSQISGTEEGGGSSNEQFF. Filled out from reference TRBV25-1 and TRBJ2-1, the complete variable domain reads EADIYQTPRYLVIGTGKKITLECSQTMGHDKMYWYQQDPGMELHLIHYSYGVNSTEKGDLSSESTVSRIRTEHFPLTLESARPSHTSQYLCASSQISGTEEGGGSSNEQFFGPGTRLTVL.

This chain uses TRBV7-8 with TRBJ2-3; TCRdb's D call, TRBD2, is unchecked because there is no DNA. Germline CDR1 reads SGHVS; CDR2 reads FQNEAQ. The CDR3 runs 15 residues. CDR3 sequence: CASSPPGLAGDTQYF.

This rearrangement joins TRBV29-1 to TRBJ2-1; the TRBD1 assignment by TCRdb is unverifiable without DNA. This CDR3 comprises 12 residues. Germline-derived CDR1 and CDR2 are SQVTM and ANQGSEA. CDR3 region: CSGLTGDNEQFF.

J is TRBJ2-3 and V is TRBV27; checking the TCRdb D call of TRBD2 is not possible without DNA. Germline values: CDR1 MNHEY, CDR2 SMNVEV (reference sequence). This CDR3 is 14 amino acids long. The CDR3 is CASSSIAGVDTQYF.